These 14 T cell receptor beta chains came from one sample sequenced in a study of early T cells in non-severe SARS-CoV-2 infection. TCRdb used MiXCR to reprocess the 5' RACE reads, holding one entry per CDR3 protein. The repertoire holds some 64,000 distinct CDR3 sequences, with 10% to 14% as singletons. The material sequenced was whole blood. The receptors were sampled from an adult who was a healthcare worker with PCR-confirmed SARS-CoV-2 infection or an uninfected control (not recorded which).

As regards this clonotype: A much more abundant neighbour one base away suggests this may be a read error. J is TRBJ2-1 and V is TRBV27; tentatively, D is TRBD1 or TRBD2 (5 bases each). Per the germline V gene, CDR1 is MNHEY and CDR2 is SMNVEV (reference sequence). This CDR3 comprises 16 residues. This CDR3 reads CASSLNGANSYNEQIF. CDR3 nucleotide sequence: TGTGCCAGCAGTTTAAACGGGGCCAACTCCTACAATGAGCAGATCTTC.

This clonotype was picked up many times. The chain combines TRBV3-1 with TRBJ2-5; a possible D gene is TRBD2 (5 bases). The V end was cut by 4 bases, the J end by 2 bases, with 14 bases between. Germline V gene lookup returns CDR1 LGHDT and CDR2 YNNKEL (reference sequence). This CDR3 region has 15 residues. The CDR3 protein is CASSRSGMGQETQYF. CDR3 bases: TGTGCCAGCAGCCGCTCCGGGATGGGACAAGAGACCCAGTACTTC.

This clonotype was found many times. The chain uses TRBV5-5 and TRBJ1-1; no clear D. Deletions cut 1 base from V and 6 bases from J, with 16 bases between. The CDR3 loop spans 15 amino acids. CDR1 is SGHKS, CDR2 YYEKEE, per germline (reference sequence). CDR3 sequence: CASSLLDLPGAEAFF. CDR3 sequence (DNA): TGTGCCAGCAGCTTGCTCGACCTCCCAGGTGCTGAAGCTTTCTTT.

This clonotype occurred many times. CDR3 sequence reads: CSARSPESSYEQYF. CDR3 bases: TGCAGTGCTAGATCACCCGAGAGCTCCTACGAGCAGTACTTC. V is TRBV20-1 and J is TRBJ2-7; D is ambiguous. The CDR3 covers 14 residues. Germline V gene data show CDR1 as DFQATT and CDR2 as SNEGSKA (reference sequence). Trimming shortened V by 2 bases and J by 0 bases, and 11 bases separated the two germline ends.

This clonotype has a handful of counts. The chain uses TRBV3-1 and TRBJ2-3; D may correspond to TRBD1 or TRBD2 (6 bases each). The CDR3 has 15 amino acids. Germline CDR1 is LGHDT and CDR2 is YNNKEL (reference sequence). Trimming removed 4 bases from V and 0 bases from J, with 11 bases in between. CDR3 nucleotides: TGTGCCAGCAGCCCTTTGGGGGGCAGCACAGATACGCAGTATTTT. It is translated as CASSPLGGSTDTQYF.

This clonotype has ten or more counts. The chain uses TRBV6-5 and TRBJ2-7; D is unclear. Trimming left V 6 bases short and J 3 bases short, with 15 bases between. Germline CDR1 MNHEY, CDR2 SVGAGI. The length of the CDR3 is 14 residues. Here the CDR3 reads CASSQTGRFYEQYF. The CDR3 nucleotides read TGTGCCAGCAGCCAAACCGGACGTTTCTACGAGCAGTACTTC.

This clonotype was counted at least ten times. The chain recombines TRBV7-8 with TRBJ2-7; TRBD1 matches at 7 bases. The CDR3 covers 14 residues. CDR1 and CDR2 from the germline V gene are SGHVS and FQNEAQ. The trim removed 5 bases at V and 2 bases at J, leaving 6 bases unmatched. The CDR3 DNA is TGTGCCAGCAGCCCGACAGGGTGGGCCTACGAGCAGTACTTC. Its protein is CASSPTGWAYEQYF.

This clonotype was seen at least ten times. V usage is TRBV4-3 and J usage is TRBJ2-3; D gene ambiguous. Looked up from germline, CDR1 is LGHNA and CDR2 is YSLEER. Trimming took 4 bases from V and 2 from J, leaving 10 bases between them. This CDR3 is built from 14 residues. CDR3 in amino acids: CASSPGSSTDTQYF. In DNA form, the CDR3 reads TGCGCCAGCAGCCCAGGCAGTTCCACAGATACGCAGTATTTT.

This clonotype was observed at least ten times. This chain uses TRBV6-2 or TRBV6-3 with TRBJ1-5; D is perhaps TRBD1 (5 bases). This CDR3 region has 16 residues. Germline values: CDR1 MNHEY, CDR2 SVGEGT. Trimming took 7 bases from V and 2 from J, leaving 18 bases between them. The CDR3 DNA reads TGTGCCAGCACCGAAGAGGGGTTTACGGGCAATCAGCCCCAGCATTTT. Its translation: CASTEEGFTGNQPQHF.

This clonotype has just a few counts. The gene calls are TRBV6-1 and TRBJ2-7; TRBD1 agrees at 9 bases. V lost 6 bases to trimming and J lost 7 bases; unmatched junction nucleotides: 4. Looked up from germline, CDR1 is MNHNS and CDR2 is SASEGT. The CDR3 contains 12 residues. The CDR3, as DNA: TGTGCCAGCAGGCCCGGGACAGGGGAGCAGTACTTC. Its translation: CASRPGTGEQYF.

This clonotype was seen repeatedly, ten times or more. The J gene is TRBJ2-7, the V gene TRBV6-4; no firm D call. The length of the CDR3 is 13 residues. The germline CDR1 and CDR2 sequences are MRHNA and SNTAGT. V was pared by 3 bases and J by 6 bases, with 12 bases between. The CDR3 loop is CASSERVGREQYF. CDR3 in DNA: TGTGCCAGCAGTGAAAGAGTCGGGCGCGAGCAGTACTTC.

This clonotype came up many times. The rearrangement joins TRBV5-4 to TRBJ1-6; no firm D call. Germline V CDR1 and CDR2: SGHNT, YYREEE (reference sequence). The CDR3 sequence is 16 residues long. Trimming took off 2 bases at V and 0 bases at J, with 9 bases between the two ends. CDR3 sequence: CASSFGIDSYNSPLHF. As DNA, the CDR3 is TGTGCCAGCAGCTTTGGGATAGACTCCTATAATTCACCCCTCCACTTT.

V usage is TRBV11-2 and J usage is TRBJ1-1; 8 positions agree with TRBD1. Trimming at V came to 8 bases and at J to 5 bases, leaving 16 bases not matched to a gene. Germline V lookup: CDR1 SGHAT, CDR2 FQNNGV. This CDR3 region has 16 residues. The CDR3 loop is CASSKAPGQGGTEAFF. Written as DNA, the CDR3 is TGTGCCAGCTCCAAAGCTCCAGGACAGGGTGGGACTGAAGCTTTCTTT.

This clonotype was seen many times. This chain's CDR3 is CASSLRGRPNTGELFF. DNA of the CDR3: TGTGCCAGCAGTTTACGAGGTAGACCAAACACCGGGGAGCTGTTTTTT. The gene calls are TRBV27 and TRBJ2-2; unclear D gene. Trimming stripped 2 bases from V and 2 bases from J, with 12 bases between. The CDR3 totals 16 residues. Looked up from germline, CDR1 is MNHEY and CDR2 is SMNVEV (reference sequence).